This entry concerns a single T cell receptor (beta chain). Sorting of CD4+ naive, central memory, regulatory and stem cell-like memory cells was performed via CD45RO/CCR7/CD25/CD127/CD95/CD27. The sample is drawn from a study of beta chain features in type 1 diabetes. Of the isolated RNA, all was reverse transcribed, and so the sequenced material was expressed TCRB transcripts. Produced via immunoSEQ multiplex PCR; TCRdb's table is partial and in-frame only. This table holds nearly 250,000 clones, around 68% found once. Material: naive CD4+ T cells from blood. The receptor's source is a man aged 25-45 years in good health.

DNA of the CDR3: TGTGCCAGCAAAGGCACCGGGGAGCTGTTTTTT. This encodes CASKGTGELFF. V usage is TRBV25-1 and J usage is TRBJ2-2; D is undetermined. Between the trimmed V and J ends, which lost 7 bases and 4 bases, there was a span of 4 bases. Germline V lookup: CDR1 MGHDK, CDR2 SYGVNS. CDR3 size: 11 residues.